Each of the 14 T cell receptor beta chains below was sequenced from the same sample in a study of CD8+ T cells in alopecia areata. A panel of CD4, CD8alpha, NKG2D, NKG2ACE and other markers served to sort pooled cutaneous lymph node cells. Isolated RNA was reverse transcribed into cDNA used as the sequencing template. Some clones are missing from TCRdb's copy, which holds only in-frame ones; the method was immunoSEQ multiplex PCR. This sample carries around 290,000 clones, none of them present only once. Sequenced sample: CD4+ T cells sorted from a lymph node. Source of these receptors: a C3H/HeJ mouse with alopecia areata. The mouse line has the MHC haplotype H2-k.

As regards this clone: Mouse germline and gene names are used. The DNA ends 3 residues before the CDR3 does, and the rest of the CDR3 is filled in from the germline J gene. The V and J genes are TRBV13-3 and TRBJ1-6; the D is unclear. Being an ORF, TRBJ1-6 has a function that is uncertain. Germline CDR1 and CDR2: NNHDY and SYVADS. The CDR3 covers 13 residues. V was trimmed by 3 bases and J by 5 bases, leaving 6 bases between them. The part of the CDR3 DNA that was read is TGTGCCAGCAGTGCTACAGATAATTCGCCC. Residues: CASSATDNSP. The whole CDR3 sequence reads CASSATDNSPLYF.

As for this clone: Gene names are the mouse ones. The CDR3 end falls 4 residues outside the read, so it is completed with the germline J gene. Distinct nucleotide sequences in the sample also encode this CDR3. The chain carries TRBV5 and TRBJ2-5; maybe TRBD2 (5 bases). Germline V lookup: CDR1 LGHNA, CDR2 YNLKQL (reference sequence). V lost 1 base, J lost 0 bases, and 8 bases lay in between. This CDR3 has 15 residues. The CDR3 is CASSQAGLNQDTQYF. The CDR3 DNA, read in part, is TGTGCCAGCAGCCAAGCTGGACTTAACCAAGAC.

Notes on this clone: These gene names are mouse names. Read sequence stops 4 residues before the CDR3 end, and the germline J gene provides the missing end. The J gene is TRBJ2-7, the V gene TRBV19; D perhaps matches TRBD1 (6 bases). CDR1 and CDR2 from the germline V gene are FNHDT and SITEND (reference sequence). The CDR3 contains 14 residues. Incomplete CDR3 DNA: TGTGCCAGCAGTATAGTCAGGGGATTATAT. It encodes CASSIVRGLY. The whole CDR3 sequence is CASSIVRGLYEQYF.

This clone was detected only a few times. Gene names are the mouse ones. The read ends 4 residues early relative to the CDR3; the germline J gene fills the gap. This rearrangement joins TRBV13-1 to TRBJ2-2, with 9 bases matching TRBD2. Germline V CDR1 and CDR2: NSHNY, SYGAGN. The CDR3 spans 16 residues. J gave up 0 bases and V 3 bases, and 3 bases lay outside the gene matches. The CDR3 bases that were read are TGTGCCAGCAGTGGTGGGGGGGCTGCAAACACCGGG. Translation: CASSGGGAANTG. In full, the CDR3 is CASSGGGAANTGQLYF.

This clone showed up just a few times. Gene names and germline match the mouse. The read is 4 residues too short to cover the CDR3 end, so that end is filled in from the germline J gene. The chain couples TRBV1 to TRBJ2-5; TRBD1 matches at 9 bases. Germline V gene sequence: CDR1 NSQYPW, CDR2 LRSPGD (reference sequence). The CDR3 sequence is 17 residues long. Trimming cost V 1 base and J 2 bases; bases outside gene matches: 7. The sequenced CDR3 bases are TGCACCTGCAGTGCAGTTCCCGGGACAGGGACCCAAGAC. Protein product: CTCSAVPGTGTQD. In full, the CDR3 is CTCSAVPGTGTQDTQYF.

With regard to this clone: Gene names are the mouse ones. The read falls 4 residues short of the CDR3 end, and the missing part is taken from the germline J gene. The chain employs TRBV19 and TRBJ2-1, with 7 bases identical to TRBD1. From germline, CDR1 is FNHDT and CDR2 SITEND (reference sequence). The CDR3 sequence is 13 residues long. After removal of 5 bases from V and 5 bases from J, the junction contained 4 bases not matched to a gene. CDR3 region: CASRPGQNAEQFF. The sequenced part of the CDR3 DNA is TGTGCCAGCAGGCCGGGACAGAATGCT. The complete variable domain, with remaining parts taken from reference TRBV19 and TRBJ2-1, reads GGIITQTPKFLIGQEGQKLTLKCQQNFNHDTMYWYRQDSGKGLRLIYYSITENDLQKGDLSEGYDASREKKSSFSLTVTSAQKNEMAVFLCASRPGQNAEQFFGPGTRLTVL.

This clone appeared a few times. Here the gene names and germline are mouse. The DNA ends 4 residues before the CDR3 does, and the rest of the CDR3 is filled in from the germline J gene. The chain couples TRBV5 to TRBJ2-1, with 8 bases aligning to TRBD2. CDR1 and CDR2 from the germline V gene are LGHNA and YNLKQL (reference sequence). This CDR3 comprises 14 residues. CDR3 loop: CASSPTGGWAEQFF. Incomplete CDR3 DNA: TGTGCCAGCAGCCCCACTGGGGGATGGGCT.

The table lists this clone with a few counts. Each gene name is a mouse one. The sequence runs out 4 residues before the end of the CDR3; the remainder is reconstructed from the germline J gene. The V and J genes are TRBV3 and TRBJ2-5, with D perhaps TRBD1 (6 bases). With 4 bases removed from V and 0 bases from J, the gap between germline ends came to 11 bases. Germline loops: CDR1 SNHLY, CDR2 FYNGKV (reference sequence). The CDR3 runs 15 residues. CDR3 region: CASSSRTVNQDTQYF. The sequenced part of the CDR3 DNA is TGTGCCAGCAGCTCCCGGACAGTTAACCAAGAC.

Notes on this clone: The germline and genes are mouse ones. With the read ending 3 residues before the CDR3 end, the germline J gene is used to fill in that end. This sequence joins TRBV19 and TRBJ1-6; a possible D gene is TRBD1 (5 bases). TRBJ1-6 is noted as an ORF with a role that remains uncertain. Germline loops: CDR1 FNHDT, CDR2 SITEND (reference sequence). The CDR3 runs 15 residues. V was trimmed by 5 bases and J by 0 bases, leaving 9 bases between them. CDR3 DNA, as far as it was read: TGTGCCAGCAGGGACAAAAATTCCTATAATTCGCCC. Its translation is CASRDKNSYNSP. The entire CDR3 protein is CASRDKNSYNSPLYF.

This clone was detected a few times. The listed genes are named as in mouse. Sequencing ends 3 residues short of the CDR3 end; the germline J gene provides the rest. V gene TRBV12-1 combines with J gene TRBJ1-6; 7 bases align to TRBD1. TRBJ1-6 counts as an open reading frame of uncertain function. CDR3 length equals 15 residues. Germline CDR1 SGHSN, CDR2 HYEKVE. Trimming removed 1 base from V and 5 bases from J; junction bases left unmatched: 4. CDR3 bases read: TGTGCCAGCTCTCTAAGCAGGGGGAATAATTCGCCC. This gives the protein CASSLSRGNNSP. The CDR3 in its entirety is CASSLSRGNNSPLYF.

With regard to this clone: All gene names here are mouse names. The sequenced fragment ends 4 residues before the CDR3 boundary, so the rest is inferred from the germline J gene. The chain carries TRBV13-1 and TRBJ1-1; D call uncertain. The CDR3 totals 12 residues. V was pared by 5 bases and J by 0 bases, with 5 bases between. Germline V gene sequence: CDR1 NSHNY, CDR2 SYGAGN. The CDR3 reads CASSPQNTEVFF. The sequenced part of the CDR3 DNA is TGTGCCAGCAGCCCACAGAACACA.

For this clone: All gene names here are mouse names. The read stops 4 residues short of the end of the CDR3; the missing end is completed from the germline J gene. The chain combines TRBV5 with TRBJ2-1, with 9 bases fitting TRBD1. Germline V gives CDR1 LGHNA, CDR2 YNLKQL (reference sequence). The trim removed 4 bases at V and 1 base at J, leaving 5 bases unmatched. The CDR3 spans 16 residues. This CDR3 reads CASSPGQGKNYAEQFF. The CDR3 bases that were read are TGTGCCAGCAGCCCCGGACAGGGGAAAAACTATGCT.

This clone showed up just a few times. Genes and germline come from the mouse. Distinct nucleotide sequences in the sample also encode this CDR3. The DNA read from the CDR3 is TGTGCCAGCAGCCAGCAGGGCAACACA. This sequence encodes CASSQQGNT. The complete CDR3 protein is CASSQQGNTEVFF. V usage is TRBV5 and J usage is TRBJ1-1, with D possibly being TRBD1 (5 bases). The read ends 4 residues before the CDR3 terminus; that terminus is restored from the germline J gene. Trimming pared 3 bases from V and 2 bases from J, leaving 7 bases between. Germline CDR1 is LGHNA and CDR2 is YNLKQL (reference sequence). The CDR3 is 13 residues long.

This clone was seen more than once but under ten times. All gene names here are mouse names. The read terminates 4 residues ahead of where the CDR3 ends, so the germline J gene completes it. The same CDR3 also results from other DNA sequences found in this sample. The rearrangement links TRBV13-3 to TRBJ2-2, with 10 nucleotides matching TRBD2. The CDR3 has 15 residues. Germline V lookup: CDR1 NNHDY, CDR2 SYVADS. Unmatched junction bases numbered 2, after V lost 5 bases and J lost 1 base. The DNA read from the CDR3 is TGTGCCAGCAGGAGGACTGGGGGAAACACCGGG. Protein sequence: CASRRTGGNTG. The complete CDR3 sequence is CASRRTGGNTGQLYF.